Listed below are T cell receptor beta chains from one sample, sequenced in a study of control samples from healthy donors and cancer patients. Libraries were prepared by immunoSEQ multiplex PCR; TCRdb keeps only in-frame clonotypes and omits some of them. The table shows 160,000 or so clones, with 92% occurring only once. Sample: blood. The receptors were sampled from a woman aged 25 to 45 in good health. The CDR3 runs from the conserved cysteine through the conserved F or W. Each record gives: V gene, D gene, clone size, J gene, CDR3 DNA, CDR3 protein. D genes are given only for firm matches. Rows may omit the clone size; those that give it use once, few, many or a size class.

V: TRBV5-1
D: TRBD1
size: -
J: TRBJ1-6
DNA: TGCGCCAGCAGCCCGGACAGGGACGGAGCTCCCCTCCACTTT
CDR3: CASSPDRDGAPLHF

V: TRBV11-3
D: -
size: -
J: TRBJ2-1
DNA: TGTGCCAGCAGCAGGCCGGGAGCCCAGGGGAATGAGCAGTTCTTC
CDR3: CASSRPGAQGNEQFF

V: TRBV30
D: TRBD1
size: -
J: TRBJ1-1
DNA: TGTGCCTGGAGCCCCTCCGGGACAGGGAGGAGCACTGAAGCTTTCTTT
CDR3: CAWSPSGTGRSTEAFF

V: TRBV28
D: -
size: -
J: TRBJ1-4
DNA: TGTGCCAGCAGTGGGGGGGGCCAAGGTAATGAAAAACTGTTTTTT
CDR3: CASSGGGQGNEKLFF

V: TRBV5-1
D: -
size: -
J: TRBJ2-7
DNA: TGCGCCAGCAGCTTGACCCCTTCGATAGCTGAGGACGAGCAGTACTTC
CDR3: CASSLTPSIAEDEQYF

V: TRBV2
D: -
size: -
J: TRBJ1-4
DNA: TGTGCCAGCAGTGAAGGGCAGGGATGGGATGAAAAACTGTTTTTT
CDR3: CASSEGQGWDEKLFF

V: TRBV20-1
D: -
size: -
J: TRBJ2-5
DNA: TGCAGTGCTAACTGGGAGACCCAGTACTTC
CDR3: CSANWETQYF

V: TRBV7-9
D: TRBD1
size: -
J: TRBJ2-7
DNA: TGTGCCAGCAGCTTAGCGGGACAGGTCTACGAGCAGTACTTC
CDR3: CASSLAGQVYEQYF

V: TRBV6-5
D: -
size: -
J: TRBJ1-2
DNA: TGTGCCAGCAGTTACTGGGGAACTGGCTACACCTTC
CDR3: CASSYWGTGYTF

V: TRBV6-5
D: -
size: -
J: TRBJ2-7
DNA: TGTGCCAGTAAGCCCCTATGGGAGGCCTACGAGCAGTACTTC
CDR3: CASKPLWEAYEQYF

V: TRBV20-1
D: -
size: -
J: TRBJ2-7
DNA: TGCAGTGCTAGTTCCGAGTCCTACGAGCAGTACTTC
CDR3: CSASSESYEQYF

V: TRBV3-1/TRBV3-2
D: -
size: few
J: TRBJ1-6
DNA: TGTGCCAGCAGCCAAGTGGACATCTCTACACCCCTCCACTTT
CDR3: CASSQVDISTPLHF

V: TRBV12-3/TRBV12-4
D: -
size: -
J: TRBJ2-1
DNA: TGTGCCAGCAGTTTAGCTCTTAGCGGTGAGCAGTTCTTC
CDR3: CASSLALSGEQFF

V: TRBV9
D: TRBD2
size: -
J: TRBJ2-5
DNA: TGTGCCAGCAGCCCCGAGGGCGGGAGATCGGAGACCCAGTACTTC
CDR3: CASSPEGGRSETQYF

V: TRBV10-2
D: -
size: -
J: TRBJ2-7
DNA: TGCGCCAGCAGAGACTCCCCGGGGGAGCAGTACTTC
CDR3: CASRDSPGEQYF

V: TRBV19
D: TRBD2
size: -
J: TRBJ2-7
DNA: TGTGCCAGTAGTATAGTAGCGGGGCCTTACGAGCAGTACTTC
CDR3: CASSIVAGPYEQYF

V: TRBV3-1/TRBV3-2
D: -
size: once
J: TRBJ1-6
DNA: TGTGCCAGCAGCCAACCCGCCCCCGAGGACAGCTCACCCCTCCACTTT
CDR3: CASSQPAPEDSSPLHF

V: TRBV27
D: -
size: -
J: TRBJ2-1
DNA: TGTGCCAGCAGTTTCCCGGCTAGGAGTGGTGAGCAGTTCTTC
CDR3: CASSFPARSGEQFF

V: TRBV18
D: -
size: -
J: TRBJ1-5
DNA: TGTGCCAGCTCACCAAATGGAGAGCATTGGCAGCCCCAGCATTTT
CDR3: CASSPNGEHWQPQHF

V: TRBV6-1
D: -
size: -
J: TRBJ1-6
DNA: TGTGCCAGCAGTGAAGCGTTGCGGGGGTCACCCCTCCACTTT
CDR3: CASSEALRGSPLHF

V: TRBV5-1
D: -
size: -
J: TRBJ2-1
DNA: TGCGCCAGCAGCCCGACCCAACTGGAGCGAAGAAGCTCCTACAATGAGCAGTTCTTC
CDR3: CASSPTQLERRSSYNEQFF

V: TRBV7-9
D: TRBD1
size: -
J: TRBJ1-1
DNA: TGTGCCAGCAGCCCCGGGACAGAAGGAGCTTTCTTT
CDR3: CASSPGTEGAFF

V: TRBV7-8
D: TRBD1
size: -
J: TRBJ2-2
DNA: TGTGCCAGCAGCTCGGACAGGGACGACACCGGGGAGCTGTTTTTT
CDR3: CASSSDRDDTGELFF

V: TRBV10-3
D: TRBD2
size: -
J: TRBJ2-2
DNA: TGTGCCATCAGTGAAACCCCGGGACTAGCGGACTCCACCGGGGAGCTGTTTTTT
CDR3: CAISETPGLADSTGELFF

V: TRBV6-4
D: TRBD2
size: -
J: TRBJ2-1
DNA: TGTGCCAGCAGTGACTATGCGGGGGCCGGGGGGGATGAGCAGTTCTTC
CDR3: CASSDYAGAGGDEQFF

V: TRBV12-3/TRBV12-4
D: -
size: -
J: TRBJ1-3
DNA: TGTGCCAGCAGTATAGACCGGCCCAACACCATATATTTT
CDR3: CASSIDRPNTIYF

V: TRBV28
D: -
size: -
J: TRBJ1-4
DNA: TGTGCCACGGGGAACGAAAAACTGTTTTTT
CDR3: CATGNEKLFF

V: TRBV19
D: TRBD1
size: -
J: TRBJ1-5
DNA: TGTGCCAGTAGGGGACAGGACAATCAGCCCCAGCATTTT
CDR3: CASRGQDNQPQHF

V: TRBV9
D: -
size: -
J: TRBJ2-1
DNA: TGTGCCAGCAGCGTAGGTGGCCAGACCTCCTACAATGAGCAGTTCTTC
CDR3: CASSVGGQTSYNEQFF

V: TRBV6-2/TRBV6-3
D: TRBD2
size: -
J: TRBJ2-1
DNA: TGTGCCAGCAGTTACAGCGGGAGCACTGGTAATGAGCAGTTCTTC
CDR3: CASSYSGSTGNEQFF

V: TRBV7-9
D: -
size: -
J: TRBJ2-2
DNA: TGTGCCAGCAGCCAGACGCCTAACACCGGGGAGCTGTTTTTT
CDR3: CASSQTPNTGELFF

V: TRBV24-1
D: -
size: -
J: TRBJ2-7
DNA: TGTGCCACCAGTCGGGGGCCGGGTGAGCAGTACTTC
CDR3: CATSRGPGEQYF

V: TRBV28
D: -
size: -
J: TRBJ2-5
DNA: TGTGCCAGCAGTTTGGACAGCTCCGAGACCCAGTACTTC
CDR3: CASSLDSSETQYF

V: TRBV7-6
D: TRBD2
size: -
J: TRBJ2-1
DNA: TGTGCCAGCAGCTTAAACCCCGGGACTAGTTACAATGAGCAGTTCTTC
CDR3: CASSLNPGTSYNEQFF

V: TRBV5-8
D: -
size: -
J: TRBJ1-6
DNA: TGTGCCAGCAGCTTTTGGGACGTCAATTCACCCCTCCACTTT
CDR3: CASSFWDVNSPLHF

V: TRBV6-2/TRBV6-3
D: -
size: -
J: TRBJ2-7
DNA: TGTGCCAGCAGTTCCGGAACCCTGGGGTACTTC
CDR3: CASSSGTLGYF

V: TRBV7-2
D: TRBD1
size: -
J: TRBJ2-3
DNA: TGTGCCAGCAGCCACGACAGGGGGCCTACAGATACGCAGTATTTT
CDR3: CASSHDRGPTDTQYF

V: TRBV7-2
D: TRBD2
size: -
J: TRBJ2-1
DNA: TGTGCCAGCAGCTTGACTAGCGGGAGGGTTTACTACAATGAGCAGTTCTTC
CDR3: CASSLTSGRVYYNEQFF

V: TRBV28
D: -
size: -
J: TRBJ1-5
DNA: TGTGCCAGCAGGGACGACAAGCCCCAGCATTTT
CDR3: CASRDDKPQHF

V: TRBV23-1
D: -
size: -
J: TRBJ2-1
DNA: TGCGCCAGAAGTCCCGGCGAGGATGACCACGTGGATGAGCAGTTCTTC
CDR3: CARSPGEDDHVDEQFF

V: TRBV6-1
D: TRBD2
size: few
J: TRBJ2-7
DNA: TGTGCCAGCAGTGAAGGGGTAGCGGGACACCCCGAGCAGTACTTC
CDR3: CASSEGVAGHPEQYF

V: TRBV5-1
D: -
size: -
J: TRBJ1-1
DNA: TGCGCCAGCAGCTTGGAGCCGAACACTGAAGCTTTCTTT
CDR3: CASSLEPNTEAFF

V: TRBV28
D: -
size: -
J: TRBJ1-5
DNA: TGTGCCAGCAGTTTATTACGCCAGCCCCAGCATTTT
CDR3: CASSLLRQPQHF

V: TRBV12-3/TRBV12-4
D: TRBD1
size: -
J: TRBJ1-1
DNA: TGTGCCAGCAGTTCGGGACAGGGGAGGTCGGCTTTCTTT
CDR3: CASSSGQGRSAFF

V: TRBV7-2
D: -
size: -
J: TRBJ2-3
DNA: TGTGCCAGCAGGGCGGCGGGCTTCTACACAGATACGCAGTATTTT
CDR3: CASRAAGFYTDTQYF

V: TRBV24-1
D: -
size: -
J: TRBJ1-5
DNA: TGTGCCACCAGAGCCGGGACTGGCAATCAGCCCCAGCATTTT
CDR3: CATRAGTGNQPQHF

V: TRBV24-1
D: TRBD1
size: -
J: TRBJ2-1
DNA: TGTGCCACCAGTGATCCCGGGACAGGGGGTGACTACAATGAGCAGTTCTTC
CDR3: CATSDPGTGGDYNEQFF

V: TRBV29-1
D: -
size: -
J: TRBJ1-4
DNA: TGCCGACCCGACGCAGCGTTTCATCTGTTTTTT
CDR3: CRPDAAFHLFF

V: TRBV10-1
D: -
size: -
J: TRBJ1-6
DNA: TGCGCCAGCAGGCAGAATTCACCCCTCCACTTT
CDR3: CASRQNSPLHF

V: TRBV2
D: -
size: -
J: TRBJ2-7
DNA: TGTGCCAGCAGTGTTCAGGGCAAGGGACAGTACTTC
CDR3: CASSVQGKGQYF

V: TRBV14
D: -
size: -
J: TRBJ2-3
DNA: TGTGCCAGCAGCCAAGGGGGCCCGGCAGATACGCAGTATTTT
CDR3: CASSQGGPADTQYF

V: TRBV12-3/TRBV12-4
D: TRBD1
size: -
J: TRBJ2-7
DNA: TGTGCCAGCAGACGACAGGGAGACGAGCAGTACTTC
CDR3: CASRRQGDEQYF

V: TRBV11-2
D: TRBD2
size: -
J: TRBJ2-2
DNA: TGTGCCAGCAGCCGTCTAGCGGGAATATCCGGGGAGCTGTTTTTT
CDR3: CASSRLAGISGELFF